This T cell receptor beta chain was sequenced during a study of cytomegalovirus exposure and HLA in healthy donors. The study, taken as a whole, reports: Roughly even sequencing depth across donors was the assumption behind the presence/absence analyses. Across HLA loci, a later analysis found differing TCR association rates, with DRB1 most and HLA-C fewest. Later analysis identified around 15,000 TCR beta sequences associated with HLA alleles, using a false discovery rate threshold of 0.05. Cytomegalovirus association was listed for roughly 160 TCR beta chains.

V lost 8 bases to trimming and J lost 7 bases; unmatched junction nucleotides: 13. Germline V gene data show CDR1 as GTSNPN and CDR2 as SVGIG (reference sequence). The CDR3 spans 14 residues. 60 Vbeta and 13 Jbeta primers were used in PCR. Assay used: immunoSEQ multiplex PCR; TCRdb lists only in-frame clones, some missing. The data show some 140,000 clones, more than 70% seen once. This clone has just a few counts. Its antigen is currently unknown. Material for sequencing was PBMCs. This chain joins TRBV30 and TRBJ2-2; TRBD2 matches 7 bases. The TCR originated in a male donor in good health and CMV-seropositive. CDR3 sequence reads: CAARDYLIGGELFF. In nucleotides, the CDR3 is TGTGCCGCCCGGGACTACCTCATTGGCGGGGAGCTGTTTTTT.